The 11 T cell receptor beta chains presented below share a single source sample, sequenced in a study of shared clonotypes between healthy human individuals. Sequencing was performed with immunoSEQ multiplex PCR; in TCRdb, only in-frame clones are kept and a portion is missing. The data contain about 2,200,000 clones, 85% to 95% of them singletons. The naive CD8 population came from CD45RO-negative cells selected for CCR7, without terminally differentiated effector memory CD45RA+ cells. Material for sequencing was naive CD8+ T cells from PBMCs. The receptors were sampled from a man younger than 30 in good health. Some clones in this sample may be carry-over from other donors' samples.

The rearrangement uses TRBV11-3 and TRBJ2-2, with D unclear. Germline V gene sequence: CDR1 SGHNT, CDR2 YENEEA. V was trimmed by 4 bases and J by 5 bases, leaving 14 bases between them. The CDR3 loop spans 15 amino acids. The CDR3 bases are TGTGCCAGCAGCTCCCGAGAGGCCTCGACCGGGGAGCTGTTTTTT. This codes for CASSSREASTGELFF. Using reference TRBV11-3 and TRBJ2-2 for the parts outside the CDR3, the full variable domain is EAGVVQSPRYKIIEKKQPVAFWCNPISGHNTLYWYLQNLGQGPELLIRYENEEAVDDSQLPKDRFSAERLKGVDSTLKIQPAELGDSAVYLCASSSREASTGELFFGEGSRLTVL.

In DNA form, the CDR3 reads TGTGCCAGCATCCCGACAGGGGTAAAAGGGGAGCTGTTTTTT. It yields the protein CASIPTGVKGELFF. This chain uses TRBV28 with TRBJ2-2; 8 bases agree with TRBD1. Germline V CDR1 and CDR2: MDHEN, SYDVKM. The CDR3 is 14 amino acids. J was trimmed by 8 bases and V by 7 bases; bases with no gene match: 9.

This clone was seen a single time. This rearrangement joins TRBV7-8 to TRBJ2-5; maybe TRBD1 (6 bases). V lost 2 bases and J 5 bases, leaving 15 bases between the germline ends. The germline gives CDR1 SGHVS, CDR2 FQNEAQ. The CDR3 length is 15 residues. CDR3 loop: CASSLLATGYETQYF. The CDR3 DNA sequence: TGTGCCAGCAGCTTACTCGCTACAGGGTACGAGACCCAGTACTTC. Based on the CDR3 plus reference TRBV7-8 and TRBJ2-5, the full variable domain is GAGVSQSPRYKVAKRGQDVALRCDPISGHVSLFWYQQALGQGPEFLTYFQNEAQLDKSGLPSDRFFAERPEGSVSTLKIQRTQQEDSAVYLCASSLLATGYETQYFGPGTRLLVL.

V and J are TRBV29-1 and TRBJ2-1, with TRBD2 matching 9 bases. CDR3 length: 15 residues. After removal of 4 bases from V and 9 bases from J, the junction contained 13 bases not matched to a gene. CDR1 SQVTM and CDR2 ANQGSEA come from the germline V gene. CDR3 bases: TGCAGCGTTGCCCCTCAGCGGGAGGCCCAGGGTGAGCAGTTCTTC. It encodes CSVAPQREAQGEQFF.

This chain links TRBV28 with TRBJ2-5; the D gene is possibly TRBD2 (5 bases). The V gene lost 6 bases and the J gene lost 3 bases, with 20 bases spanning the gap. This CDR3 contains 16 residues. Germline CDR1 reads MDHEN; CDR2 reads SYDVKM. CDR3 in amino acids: CASSPSGEGLKETQYF. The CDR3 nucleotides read TGTGCCAGCAGCCCCTCGGGTGAGGGATTGAAAGAGACCCAGTACTTC.

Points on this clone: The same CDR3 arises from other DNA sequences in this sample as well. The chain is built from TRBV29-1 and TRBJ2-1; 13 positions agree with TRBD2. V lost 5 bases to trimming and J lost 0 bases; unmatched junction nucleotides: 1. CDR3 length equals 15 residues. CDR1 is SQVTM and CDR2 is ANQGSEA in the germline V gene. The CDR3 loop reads CSVRTSGSSYNEQFF. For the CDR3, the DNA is TGCAGCGTTCGGACTAGCGGGAGCTCCTACAATGAGCAGTTCTTC.

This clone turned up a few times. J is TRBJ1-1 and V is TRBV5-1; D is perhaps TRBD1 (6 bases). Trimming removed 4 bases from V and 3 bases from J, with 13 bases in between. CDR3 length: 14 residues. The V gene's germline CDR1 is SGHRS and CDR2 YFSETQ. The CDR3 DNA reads TGCGCCAGCAGCGCCACAGGGCTCCACACTGAAGCTTTCTTT. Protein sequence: CASSATGLHTEAFF. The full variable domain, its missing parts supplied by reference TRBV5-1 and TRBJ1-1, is KAGVTQTPRYLIKTRGQQVTLSCSPISGHRSVSWYQQTPGQGLQFLFEYFSETQRNKGNFPGRFSGRQFSNSRSEMNVSTLELGDSALYLCASSATGLHTEAFFGQGTRLTVV.

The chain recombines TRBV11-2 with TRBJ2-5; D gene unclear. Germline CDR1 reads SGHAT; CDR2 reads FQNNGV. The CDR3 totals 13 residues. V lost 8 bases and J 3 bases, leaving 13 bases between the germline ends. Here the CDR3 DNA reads TGTGCCAGCCGAGTTTACCCCGAAGAGACCCAGTACTTC. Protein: CASRVYPEETQYF.

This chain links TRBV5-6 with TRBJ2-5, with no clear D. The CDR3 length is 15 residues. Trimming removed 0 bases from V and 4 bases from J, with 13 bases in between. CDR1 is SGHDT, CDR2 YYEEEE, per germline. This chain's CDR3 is CASSLAKDPRETQYF. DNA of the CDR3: TGTGCCAGCAGCTTGGCCAAGGACCCCCGAGAGACCCAGTACTTC.

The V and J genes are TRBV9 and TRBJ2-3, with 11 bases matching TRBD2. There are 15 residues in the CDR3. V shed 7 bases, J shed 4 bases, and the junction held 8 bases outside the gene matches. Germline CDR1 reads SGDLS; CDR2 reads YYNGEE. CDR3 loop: CASANSGRVADTQYF. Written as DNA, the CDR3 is TGTGCCAGCGCAAATAGCGGGAGGGTCGCAGATACGCAGTATTTT. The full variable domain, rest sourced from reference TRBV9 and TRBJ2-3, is DSGVTQTPKHLITATGQRVTLRCSPRSGDLSVYWYQQSLDQGLQFLIQYYNGEERAKGNILERFSAQQFPDLHSELNLSSLELGDSALYFCASANSGRVADTQYFGPGTRLTVL.

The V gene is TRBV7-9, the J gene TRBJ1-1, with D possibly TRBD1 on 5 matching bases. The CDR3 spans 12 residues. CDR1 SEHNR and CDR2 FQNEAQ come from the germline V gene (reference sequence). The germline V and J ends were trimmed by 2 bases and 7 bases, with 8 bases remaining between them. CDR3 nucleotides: TGTGCCAGCAGCTTATCAGACAGTGAAGCTTTCTTT. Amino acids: CASSLSDSEAFF. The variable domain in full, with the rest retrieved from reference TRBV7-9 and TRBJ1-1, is DTGVSQNPRHKITKRGQNVTFRCDPISEHNRLYWYRQTLGQGPEFLTYFQNEAQLEKSRLLSDRFSAERPKGSFSTLEIQRTEQGDSAMYLCASSLSDSEAFFGQGTRLTVV.